The next 22 T cell receptor beta chains were all read from a single sample in a study of cytomegalovirus exposure and HLA in healthy donors. A multiplex PCR was run with 60 Vbeta primers and 13 Jbeta primers. Libraries were prepared by immunoSEQ multiplex PCR; TCRdb keeps only in-frame clonotypes and omits some of them. The sample lists under 150,000 clones, 82% seen once, with around 2.3% in the top ten. The source material was PBMCs. Every receptor here comes from a woman aged 18-29 years in good health and CMV-seronegative.

The chain couples TRBV6-1 to TRBJ2-1; TRBD2 matches 7 bases. The CDR3 contains 15 residues. Germline values: CDR1 MNHNS, CDR2 SASEGT. J was trimmed by 4 bases and V by 7 bases; bases with no gene match: 10. The CDR3, as DNA: TGTGCCAGCACCAATACTCGGGGAGGGTACAATGAGCAGTTCTTC. Its protein product is CASTNTRGGYNEQFF.

This clone was seen a handful of times. The rearrangement joins TRBV2 to TRBJ1-5, with a tentative D call TRBD1 (6 bases). Trimming removed 6 bases at V and 4 bases at J, with 19 bases between. The length of the CDR3 is 16 residues. Germline V lookup: CDR1 SNHLY, CDR2 FYNNEI. The CDR3 DNA reads TGTGCCAGCAGCGAGGTGGGGGGGCGAATAAATCAGCCCCAGCATTTT. Protein: CASSEVGGRINQPQHF. The variable domain in full, completed from reference TRBV2 and TRBJ1-5, reads EPEVTQTPSHQVTQMGQEVILRCVPISNHLYFYWYRQILGQKVEFLVSFYNNEISEKSEIFDDQFSVERPDGSNFTLKIRSTKLEDSAMYFCASSEVGGRINQPQHFGDGTRLSIL.

This chain uses TRBV15 with TRBJ1-1; 12 positions agree with TRBD1. Germline V lookup: CDR1 LNHNV, CDR2 YYDKDF (reference sequence). V shed 0 bases and J 3 bases; nucleotides not matched to a gene: 17. The CDR3 consists of 21 residues. CDR3 DNA sequence: TGTGCCACCAGCAGAGAAAACGGAGGGGGACAGGGGGCCGGGTTGGACACTGAAGCTTTCTTT. It encodes CATSRENGGGQGAGLDTEAFF.

The J gene is TRBJ1-2, the V gene TRBV30, with 7 bases that match TRBD1. The CDR3 is 12 residues long. V trimming: 5 bases; J trimming: 7 bases; junction bases outside the gene matches: 7. Germline CDR1 reads GTSNPN; CDR2 reads SVGIG (reference sequence). CDR3 sequence reads: CAWLDRAGGYTF. The CDR3 DNA follows: TGTGCCTGGCTCGACAGGGCAGGTGGCTACACCTTC. The full variable domain, completed using reference TRBV30 and TRBJ1-2, is SQTIHQWPATLVQPVGSPLSLECTVEGTSNPNLYWYRQAAGRGLQLLFYSVGIGQISSEVPQNLSASRPQDRQFILSSKKLLLSDSGFYLCAWLDRAGGYTFGSGTRLTVV.

The chain couples TRBV11-2 to TRBJ1-2; D uncertain. Germline loops: CDR1 SGHAT, CDR2 FQNNGV. V gave up 3 bases and J gave up 3 bases, with 8 bases separating them. The CDR3 consists of 13 residues. CDR3 in DNA: TGTGCCAGCAGCTTGCAGACTCACTATGGCTACACCTTC. As protein: CASSLQTHYGYTF. The variable domain in full, completed from reference TRBV11-2 and TRBJ1-2, reads EAGVAQSPRYKIIEKRQSVAFWCNPISGHATLYWYQQILGQGPKLLIQFQNNGVVDDSQLPKDRFSAERLKGVDSTLKIQPAKLEDSAVYLCASSLQTHYGYTFGSGTRLTVV.

The chain combines TRBV11-3 with TRBJ2-1, with 10 bases identical to TRBD2. V was clipped by 0 bases and J by 11 bases; unmatched bases: 7. Per the germline V gene, CDR1 is SGHNT and CDR2 is YENEEA. This CDR3 has 15 amino acids. CDR3 protein: CASSLDQRGGRQQFF. CDR3 coding DNA: TGTGCCAGCAGCTTAGATCAGCGGGGGGGCAGGCAGCAGTTCTTC.

The rearrangement uses TRBV20-1 and TRBJ2-1, with D hard to call. The CDR3 is made up of 8 amino acids. The V end was cut by 7 bases, the J end by 10 bases, with 5 bases between. CDR1 DFQATT and CDR2 SNEGSKA come from the germline V gene (reference sequence). The CDR3 DNA is TGCAGTGTGGGCGAGCAGTTCTTC. Protein product: CSVGEQFF.

The chain links TRBV7-2 to TRBJ1-6, with D possibly matching TRBD1 (6 bases). V shed 5 bases and J shed 10 bases, with 18 bases lying between them. Germline CDR1 SGHTA, CDR2 FQGNSA. This CDR3 region has 15 residues. CDR3 DNA: TGTGCCAGCAGCGCCAGGACAGCACGTGGATCACCCCTCCACTTT. Protein product: CASSARTARGSPLHF. The full variable domain, its missing parts supplied by reference TRBV7-2 and TRBJ1-6, is GAGVSQSPSNKVTEKGKDVELRCDPISGHTALYWYRQSLGQGLEFLIYFQGNSAPDKSGLPSDRFSAERTGGSVSTLTIQRTQQEDSAVYLCASSARTARGSPLHFGNGTRLTVT.

The chain joins TRBV29-1 to TRBJ1-1; D gene unclear. V lost 2 bases, J lost 0 bases, and 7 bases lay in between. The length of the CDR3 is 13 residues. The germline V gene encodes CDR1 SQVTM and CDR2 ANQGSEA. This CDR3 is CSVERRLNTEAFF. The CDR3 DNA follows: TGCAGCGTTGAACGCAGGCTGAACACTGAAGCTTTCTTT.

The chain recombines TRBV11-3 with TRBJ1-2; no firm D call. Deletions cut 3 bases from V and 3 bases from J, with 11 bases between. The CDR3 runs to 14 residues. Germline V CDR1 and CDR2: SGHNT, YENEEA. DNA for the CDR3: TGTGCCAGCAGCTTTGGCCTCGGGGACTATGGCTACACCTTC. As protein: CASSFGLGDYGYTF.

The V call is TRBV5-8, the J call TRBJ1-1, with a possible D match to TRBD1 (5 bases). The CDR3 is made up of 15 amino acids. Germline values: CDR1 SGHTS, CDR2 YDEGEE. The V gene lost 4 bases and the J gene lost 6 bases, with 19 bases spanning the gap. DNA of the CDR3: TGTGCCAGCAGCACAAGCCAGGGCCACCTACCTGAAGCTTTCTTT. This translates into CASSTSQGHLPEAFF.

The V gene is TRBV15, the J gene TRBJ2-3; 7 bases are shared with TRBD2. The germline V gene has CDR1 LNHNV and CDR2 YYDKDF (reference sequence). The V and J ends lost 1 base and 1 base, in that order; junction bases with no gene match: 2. The CDR3 has 15 amino acids. CDR3 DNA sequence: TGTGCCACCAGCAGAGGTCGGGGGGGCACAGATACGCAGTATTTT. Encoded protein: CATSRGRGGTDTQYF.

V is TRBV29-1 and J is TRBJ1-4; D is uncertain. Germline lookup yields CDR1 SQVTM and CDR2 ANQGSEA. This CDR3 comprises 11 residues. V was shortened by 7 bases and J by 2 bases, with 5 bases between the two germline ends. This CDR3 is CSGATNEKLFF. The CDR3 DNA is TGCAGCGGGGCCACTAATGAAAAACTGTTTTTT.

A single count supports this clone. The J gene is TRBJ1-2, the V gene TRBV15, with 9 positions matching TRBD1. The CDR3 length is 14 residues. J lost 2 bases, V lost 5 bases, and 3 bases had no gene match. Germline V gene lookup returns CDR1 LNHNV and CDR2 YYDKDF (reference sequence). CDR3 in amino acids: CATSPDRGNYGYTF. In nucleotides, the CDR3 is TGTGCCACCAGCCCGGACAGGGGAAACTATGGCTACACCTTC.

The chain employs TRBV25-1 and TRBJ1-1, with D tentatively TRBD1 (5 bases). Germline CDR1 is MGHDK and CDR2 is SYGVNS. The ends were cut back, 6 bases at V and 11 bases at J, with 13 bases in the middle. The CDR3 sequence is 11 residues long. CDR3: CASSAGLEAFF. The CDR3 region has the DNA TGTGCCAGCAGCGCGGGACTCGAGGCTTTCTTT.

The chain employs TRBV28 and TRBJ2-1; the match to TRBD2 covers 14 bases. Germline CDR1 reads MDHEN; CDR2 reads SYDVKM. The V gene end was trimmed by 5 bases and the J gene end by 9 bases; junction bases not matched to a gene: 6. The CDR3 is made up of 15 amino acids. CDR3 protein: CASSGTSGRFGEQFF. CDR3 sequence (DNA): TGTGCCAGCAGTGGGACTAGCGGGAGATTCGGTGAGCAGTTCTTC.

The chain combines TRBV6-1 with TRBJ2-7, with 14 bases that match TRBD2. Germline CDR1 is MNHNS and CDR2 is SASEGT. The V gene end was trimmed by 8 bases and the J gene end by 0 bases; junction bases not matched to a gene: 3. The CDR3 is made up of 15 amino acids. CDR3 region: CASGLAGGSSYEQYF. Written as DNA, the CDR3 is TGTGCCAGCGGACTAGCGGGAGGCTCCTCCTACGAGCAGTACTTC.

This chain links TRBV6-5 with TRBJ2-2, with TRBD2 as a possible D gene (5 bases). Germline assignment: CDR1 MNHEY and CDR2 SVGAGI. There are 14 residues in the CDR3. Trimming took off 3 bases at V and 1 base at J, with 6 bases between the two ends. Written as DNA, the CDR3 is TGTGCCAGCAGTTATGGACTGAACACCGGGGAGCTGTTTTTT. This gives the protein CASSYGLNTGELFF.

In its sample, this clone was seen a few times. The junction departs from the called germline gene at one end, perhaps through a read error. The chain employs TRBV6-6 and TRBJ1-1; D remains unclear. Germline V gene sequence: CDR1 MNHNY, CDR2 SVGAGI (reference sequence). This CDR3 is built from 12 residues. The DNA of the CDR3 is TGTGCCAGCAGTTTCCCGGAGGAGGGTCTAGGGTTT. Translation gives CASSFPEEGLGF.

This rearrangement joins TRBV11-3 to TRBJ2-3, with D perhaps TRBD1 (8 bases). The length of the CDR3 is 13 residues. Per the germline V gene, CDR1 is SGHNT and CDR2 is YENEEA. With 8 bases removed from V and 3 bases from J, the gap between germline ends came to 12 bases. This CDR3 reads CASGQGGTDTQYF. The CDR3 DNA reads TGTGCCAGCGGACAGGGAGGGACAGATACGCAGTATTTT.

The chain joins TRBV5-1 to TRBJ2-1; D ambiguous. CDR1 SGHRS and CDR2 YFSETQ come from the germline V gene. The CDR3 sequence is 13 residues long. The V gene lost 0 bases and the J gene lost 4 bases, with 5 bases spanning the gap. This CDR3 is CASSLGQYNEQFF. In DNA, the CDR3 is TGCGCCAGCAGCTTGGGGCAGTACAATGAGCAGTTCTTC.

V usage is TRBV30 and J usage is TRBJ1-2, with 8 nucleotides matching TRBD1. The ends lost 2 bases at V and 2 bases at J; junction bases unmatched: 7. Looked up from germline, CDR1 is GTSNPN and CDR2 is SVGIG (reference sequence). This CDR3 region has 15 residues. CDR3 coding DNA: TGTGCCTGGAGTTTGTCCCAGGGGGCGAACTATGGCTACACCTTC. It yields the protein CAWSLSQGANYGYTF.